This T cell receptor (beta chain) was profiled in a study of T cell clusters in autoimmune cytopenias. The CDR3 extends over 14 amino acids. The germline V gene encodes CDR1 MNHEY and CDR2 SMNVEV (reference sequence). Tens of thousands of genome equivalents of blood DNA were amplified for TRB. TRB was amplified by touch-down multiplex PCR, primer pools A and B combined. One entry per CDR3 protein, without DNA, is what TCRdb gives after re-calling the multiplex PCR reads. The repertoire table contains around 2,200 distinct CDR3 sequences. This clonotype ranks as large in terms of frequency. The sample was also reused in another study, on T cell repertoires in aging, cancer and after chemotherapy. That source adds: Untreated cancer patients had significantly lower blood TCR diversity than age-matched healthy donors. In cancer patients, declining TCR diversity with age involved lost richness and lost evenness. Across the chemotherapy interval, each cancer cohort showed higher median generation probability, suggesting thymic rebound.

This sequence originates from a human donor in good health. The sequenced sample consisted of peripheral blood. This chain connects TRBV27 to TRBJ2-3; TCRdb's assignment of TRBD2 cannot be checked, as there is no DNA. The CDR3 loop is CASSLRLGKDTQYF.